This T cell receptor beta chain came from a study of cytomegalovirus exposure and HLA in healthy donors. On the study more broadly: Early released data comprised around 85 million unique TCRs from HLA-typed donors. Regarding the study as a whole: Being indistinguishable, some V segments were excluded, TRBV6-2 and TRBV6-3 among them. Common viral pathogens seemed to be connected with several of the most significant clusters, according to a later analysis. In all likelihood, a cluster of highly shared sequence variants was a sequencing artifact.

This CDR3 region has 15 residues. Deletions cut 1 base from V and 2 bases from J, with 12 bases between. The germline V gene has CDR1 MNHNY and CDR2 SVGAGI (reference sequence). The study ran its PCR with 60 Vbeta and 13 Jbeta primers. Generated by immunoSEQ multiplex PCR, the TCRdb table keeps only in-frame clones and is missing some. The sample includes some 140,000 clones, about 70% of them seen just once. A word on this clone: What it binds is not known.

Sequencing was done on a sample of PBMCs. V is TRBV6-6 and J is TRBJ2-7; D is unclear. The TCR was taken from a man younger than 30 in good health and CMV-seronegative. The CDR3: CASSYLTTPPYEQYF. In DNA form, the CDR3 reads TGTGCCAGCAGTTACTTAACTACTCCCCCCTACGAGCAGTACTTC.